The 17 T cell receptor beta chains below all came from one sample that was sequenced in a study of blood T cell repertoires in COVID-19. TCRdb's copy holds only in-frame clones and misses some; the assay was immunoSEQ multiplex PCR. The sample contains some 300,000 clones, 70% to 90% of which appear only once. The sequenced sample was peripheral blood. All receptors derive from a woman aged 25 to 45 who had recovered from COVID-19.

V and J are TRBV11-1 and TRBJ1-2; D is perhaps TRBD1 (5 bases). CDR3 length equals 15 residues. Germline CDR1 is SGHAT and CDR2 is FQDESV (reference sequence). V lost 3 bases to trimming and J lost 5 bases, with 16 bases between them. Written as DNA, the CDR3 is TGTGCCAGCAGCTTGGCCGGGGGTATTGGGTATGGCTACACCTTC. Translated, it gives CASSLAGGIGYGYTF.

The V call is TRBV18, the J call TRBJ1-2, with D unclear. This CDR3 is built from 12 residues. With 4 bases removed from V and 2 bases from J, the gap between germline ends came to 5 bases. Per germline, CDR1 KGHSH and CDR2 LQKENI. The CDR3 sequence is CASSLQNYGYTF. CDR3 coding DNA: TGTGCCAGCTCACTACAGAACTATGGCTACACCTTC.

This chain's CDR3 is CASSLKANTDTQYF. The CDR3 DNA sequence: TGTGCCAGCAGCTTGAAAGCTAACACAGATACGCAGTATTTT. The V and J genes are TRBV5-4 and TRBJ2-3; D gene uncertain. The CDR3 covers 14 residues. V was cut by 1 base and J by 2 bases, with 8 bases left in between. Per the germline V gene, CDR1 is SGHNT and CDR2 is YYREEE (reference sequence).

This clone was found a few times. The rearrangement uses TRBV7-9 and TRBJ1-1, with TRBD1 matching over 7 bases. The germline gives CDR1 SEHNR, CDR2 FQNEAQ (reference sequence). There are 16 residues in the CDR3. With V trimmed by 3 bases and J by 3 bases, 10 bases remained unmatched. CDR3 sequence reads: CASSFNQGVSDTEAFF. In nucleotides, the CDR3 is TGTGCCAGCAGCTTCAATCAGGGGGTTAGTGACACTGAAGCTTTCTTT.

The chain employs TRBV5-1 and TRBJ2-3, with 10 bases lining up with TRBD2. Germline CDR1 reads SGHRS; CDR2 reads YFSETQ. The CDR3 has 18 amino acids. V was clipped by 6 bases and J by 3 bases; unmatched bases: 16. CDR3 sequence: CASTSLGLAGARTDTQYF. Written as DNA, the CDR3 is TGCGCCAGCACCTCCCTCGGGCTAGCGGGGGCACGGACAGATACGCAGTATTTT. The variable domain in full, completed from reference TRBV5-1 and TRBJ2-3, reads KAGVTQTPRYLIKTRGQQVTLSCSPISGHRSVSWYQQTPGQGLQFLFEYFSETQRNKGNFPGRFSGRQFSNSRSEMNVSTLELGDSALYLCASTSLGLAGARTDTQYFGPGTRLTVL.

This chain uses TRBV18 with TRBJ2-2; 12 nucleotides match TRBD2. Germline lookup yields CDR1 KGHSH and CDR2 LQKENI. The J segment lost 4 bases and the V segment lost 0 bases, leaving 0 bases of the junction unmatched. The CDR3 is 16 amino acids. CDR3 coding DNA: TGTGCCAGCTCACCACCGGGACTAGCGGGCACCGGGGAGCTGTTTTTT. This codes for CASSPPGLAGTGELFF.

The CDR3 region has the DNA TGTGCCTGGACCACCCGCGGGGCATCCACCGGGGAGCTGTTTTTT. Translated, it gives CAWTTRGASTGELFF. The chain has TRBV30 and TRBJ2-2, with D possibly TRBD2 on 6 matching bases. The CDR3 contains 15 residues. The germline CDR1 and CDR2 sequences are GTSNPN and SVGIG (reference sequence). V gave up 4 bases and J gave up 4 bases, with 16 bases separating them.

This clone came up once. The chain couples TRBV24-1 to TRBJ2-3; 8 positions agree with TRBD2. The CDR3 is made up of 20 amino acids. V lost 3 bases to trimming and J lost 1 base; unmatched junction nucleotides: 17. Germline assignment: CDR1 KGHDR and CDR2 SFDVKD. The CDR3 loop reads CATSDDMEIREGNGTDTQYF. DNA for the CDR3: TGTGCCACCAGTGATGATATGGAGATCCGGGAGGGGAACGGCACAGATACGCAGTATTTT.

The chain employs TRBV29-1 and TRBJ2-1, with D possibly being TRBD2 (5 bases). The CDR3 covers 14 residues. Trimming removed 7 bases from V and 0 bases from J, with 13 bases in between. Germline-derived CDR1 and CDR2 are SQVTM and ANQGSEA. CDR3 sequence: CSGARGTSYNEQFF. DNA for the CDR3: TGCAGCGGCGCCCGGGGAACCTCCTACAATGAGCAGTTCTTC.

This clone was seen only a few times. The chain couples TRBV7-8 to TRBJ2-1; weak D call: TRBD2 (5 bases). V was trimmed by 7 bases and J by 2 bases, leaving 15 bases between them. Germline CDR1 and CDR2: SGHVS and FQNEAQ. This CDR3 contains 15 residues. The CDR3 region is CASTWRGRPYNEQFF. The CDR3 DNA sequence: TGTGCCAGCACCTGGCGAGGGAGACCCTACAATGAGCAGTTCTTC.

CDR3: CASSLTAGTQDGYGYTF. CDR3 sequence (DNA): TGTGCCAGCAGCTTAACTGCCGGGACTCAGGACGGCTATGGCTACACCTTC. The chain combines TRBV7-2 with TRBJ1-2; D may be TRBD1 (5 bases). The CDR3 has 17 residues. Trimming stripped 2 bases from V and 4 bases from J, with 20 bases between. Germline lookup yields CDR1 SGHTA and CDR2 FQGNSA.

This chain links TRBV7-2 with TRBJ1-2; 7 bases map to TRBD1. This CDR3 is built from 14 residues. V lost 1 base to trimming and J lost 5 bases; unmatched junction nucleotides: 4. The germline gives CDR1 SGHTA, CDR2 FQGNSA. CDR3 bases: TGTGCCAGCAGCTTAGGCGGACAGGAGTATGGCTACACCTTC. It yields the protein CASSLGGQEYGYTF.

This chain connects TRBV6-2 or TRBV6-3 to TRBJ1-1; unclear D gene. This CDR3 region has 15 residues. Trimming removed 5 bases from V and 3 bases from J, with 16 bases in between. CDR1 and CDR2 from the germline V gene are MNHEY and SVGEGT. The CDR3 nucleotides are TGTGCCAGCAGTCTGACTTCCAAAGCGGACACTGAAGCTTTCTTT. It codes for CASSLTSKADTEAFF.

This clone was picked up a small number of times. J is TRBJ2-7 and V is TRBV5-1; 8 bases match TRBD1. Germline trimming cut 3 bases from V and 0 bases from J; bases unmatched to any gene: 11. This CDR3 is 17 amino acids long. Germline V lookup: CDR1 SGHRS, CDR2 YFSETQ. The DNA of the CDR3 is TGCGCCAGCAGCTCGCGACTCAGACAGGGGAGCTCCTACGAGCAGTACTTC. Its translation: CASSSRLRQGSSYEQYF.

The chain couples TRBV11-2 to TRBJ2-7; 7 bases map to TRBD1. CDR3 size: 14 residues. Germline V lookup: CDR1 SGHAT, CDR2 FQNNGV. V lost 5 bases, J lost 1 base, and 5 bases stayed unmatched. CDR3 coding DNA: TGTGCCAGCAGCCCGGGACAGTTGTCCTACGAGCAGTACTTC. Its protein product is CASSPGQLSYEQYF.

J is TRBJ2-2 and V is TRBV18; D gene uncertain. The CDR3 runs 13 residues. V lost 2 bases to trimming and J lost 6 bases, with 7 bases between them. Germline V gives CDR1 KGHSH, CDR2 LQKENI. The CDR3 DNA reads TGTGCCAGCTCACCAGACACAGCCGGGGAGCTGTTTTTT. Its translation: CASSPDTAGELFF.

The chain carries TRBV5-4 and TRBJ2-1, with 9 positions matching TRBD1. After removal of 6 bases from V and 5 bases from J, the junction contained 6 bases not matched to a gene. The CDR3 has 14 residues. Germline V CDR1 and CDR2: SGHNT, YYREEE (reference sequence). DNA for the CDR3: TGTGCCAGCACCCTGGGACAGGGAAACAATGAGCAGTTCTTC. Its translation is CASTLGQGNNEQFF.